Sequencing of this TCR beta chain was carried out in a study of beta chain features in type 1 diabetes. Expressed TCRB transcripts were sequenced because the entire RNA isolate underwent reverse transcription. It was found that naive, central memory and regulatory T cell samples averaged about 4 million reads. Generated by immunoSEQ multiplex PCR, the TCRdb table keeps only in-frame clones and is missing some. The table includes some 400,000 clones, about 15% detected once. V was shortened by 0 bases and J by 8 bases, with 10 bases between the two germline ends. CDR3 length equals 13 residues. From germline, CDR1 is SGDLS and CDR2 YYNGEE. Via the markers CD45RO/CCR7/CD25/CD127/CD95/CD27, stem cell-like memory, regulatory, central memory and naive CD4+ cells were sorted.

This sequence was found in a woman aged 18-29 years in good health. Sequencing input: naive CD4+ T cells from blood. This chain connects TRBV9 to TRBJ2-3, with D perhaps TRBD2 (5 bases). This CDR3 reads CASSVAQGGTQYF. The CDR3 DNA follows: TGTGCCAGCAGCGTAGCCCAAGGAGGTACGCAGTATTTT.